This T cell receptor (beta chain) was documented in a study of a mutant IDH1 vaccine in newly diagnosed glioma. Background on the study: Vaccination of patients was performed eight times, in weeks 1, 3, 5, 7, 11, 15, 19 and 23.

Measured with immunoSEQ multiplex PCR; TCRdb has only the in-frame clones, and not every one. The sample yields about 81,000 clones, approximately 85% seen once. V trimming: 2 bases; J trimming: 2 bases; junction bases outside the gene matches: 2. Germline V lookup: CDR1 MNHEY, CDR2 SVGAGI. The CDR3 extends over 15 amino acids. Time point in this sample: week 23, last vaccination. Topical imiquimod was applied with each vaccine dose, which held 300 ug of mutant IDH1 20-mer peptide. This clone came up once. Antigen specificity is unknown. The rearrangement uses TRBV6-5 and TRBJ1-5, with 8 positions matching TRBD1. The clonotype was recovered from a man in his thirties or forties with glioma. Some clones in this sample may be carry-over from other donors' samples. Source: PBMCs, taken from a glioma patient whose treatment included an IDH1 peptide vaccine. This CDR3 reads CASSYGTGGNQPQHF. The CDR3 bases are TGTGCCAGCAGTTACGGGACAGGCGGCAATCAGCCCCAGCATTTT.